This TCR beta chain is from a study of T cell changes during pregnancy in multiple sclerosis. Assay: immunoSEQ multiplex PCR; the TCRdb copy retains only in-frame clones and omits some. The sample gives under 70,000 clones, roughly 94% of which show up once; just over 2.5% is in the top ten. With 6 bases removed from V and 4 bases from J, the gap between germline ends came to 7 bases. Germline assignment: CDR1 SGHTA and CDR2 FQGNSA. The CDR3 is 12 residues long. The source of this sequence is a female donor with multiple sclerosis, enrolled in a pregnancy study. The J gene is TRBJ2-1, the V gene TRBV7-2; a weak D match, TRBD1 (5 bases). Sequences were derived from CD8+ T cells from peripheral blood mononuclear cells, sampled after pregnancy. In DNA, the CDR3 is TGTGCCAGCAGGGGGCGGTACAATGAGCAGTTCTTC. Translating gives CASRGRYNEQFF.